This T cell receptor (beta chain) was captured by sequencing in a study of cytomegalovirus exposure and HLA in healthy donors. The CDR3 consists of 19 residues. Trimming cost V 0 bases and J 6 bases; bases outside gene matches: 15. Germline V gene data show CDR1 as SGHAT and CDR2 as FQNNGV. Regarding this clone: Its cognate antigen is unknown.

Amplification used 60 Vbeta primers and 13 Jbeta primers. TCRdb keeps only in-frame clones here, not all; method: immunoSEQ multiplex PCR. The table lists approximately 160,000 clones, approximately 77% of them singletons. Notes on the study in general: It was reported in a later analysis that an Asian-associated ancestry cluster showed fewer N-insertions than the approximately 700-donor mean. In presence/absence analyses, roughly uniform sequencing depth across donors was assumed.

This clonotype was obtained from a male donor in good health and CMV-seropositive. The genes are TRBV11-2 and TRBJ2-5; TRBD2 agrees at 11 bases. The sample taken for sequencing was PBMCs. CDR3 sequence (DNA): TGTGCCAGCAGCTTAGAGGGGTTAGCGGGGGGGACCCTCCGAAAGACCCAGTACTTC. Its protein is CASSLEGLAGGTLRKTQYF.